This T cell receptor beta chain was obtained from a study of blood T cell repertoires in COVID-19. TCRdb's table, derived via immunoSEQ multiplex PCR, lists solely in-frame clones and lacks some. This sample has roughly 410,000 clones, with roughly 86% found just once. Per germline, CDR1 MNHNS and CDR2 SASEGT. The CDR3 is 14 amino acids. The trim removed 6 bases at V and 3 bases at J, leaving 2 bases unmatched. This receptor was obtained from a woman aged 55-70 years with COVID-19, enrolled during active disease. V gene TRBV6-1 combines with J gene TRBJ1-2; TRBD1 matches at 12 bases. Sequenced input: peripheral blood. The CDR3 region is CASRGQGAHYGYTF. CDR3 nucleotides: TGTGCCAGCAGGGGACAGGGGGCCCACTATGGCTACACCTTC.